Below are 30 T cell receptor beta chains sequenced from a single sample in a study of breast tumors, draining lymph nodes, adjacent tissues. MiXCR, applied by TCRdb to the multiplex PCR reads, yields one record per CDR3 protein. The sample consists of nearly 200,000 distinct CDR3 sequences, 31% of them appearing once. Axillary draining lymph nodes of breast cancer patients supplied the node samples. Sequenced input: axillary lymph node tissue. Receptor source: a female donor with breast cancer. Some clones in this sample may be carry-over from other donors' samples.

This chain links TRBV6-1 with TRBJ2-7, with D perhaps given as TRBD1 or TRBD2 (5 bases each). V lost 7 bases and J 2 bases, leaving 18 bases between the germline ends. CDR3 size: 15 residues. CDR1 is MNHNS and CDR2 is SASEGT in the germline V gene. The CDR3 region is CASTRRGSAAYEQYF. Written as DNA, the CDR3 is TGTGCCAGCACTCGTAGGGGTAGCGCAGCCTACGAGCAGTACTTC.

This clonotype was counted a few times. A much larger clone lies a single base off, so this may be a read error. J is TRBJ2-1 and V is TRBV9; D is uncertain. Germline V gives CDR1 SGDLS, CDR2 YYNGEE. The length of the CDR3 is 17 residues. Here the CDR3 reads CASSLTGGGSSYTEQFF. Here the CDR3 DNA reads TGTGCCAGCAGCCTTACGGGTGGCGGAAGCTCCTACACTGAGCAGTTCTTC.

Many counts were recorded for this clonotype. The chain uses TRBV20-1 and TRBJ1-2, with TRBD1 matching over 8 bases. V was clipped by 0 bases and J by 3 bases; unmatched bases: 9. The CDR3 covers 16 residues. CDR1 is DFQATT, CDR2 SNEGSKA, per germline (reference sequence). This chain's CDR3 is CSARDRGTGYHYGYTF. The CDR3 nucleotides are TGCAGTGCTAGAGATCGGGGGACAGGTTACCACTATGGCTACACCTTC.

The sample holds many counts of this clonotype. V and J are TRBV2 and TRBJ2-7; D remains unclear. Trimming pared 10 bases from V and 1 base from J, leaving 8 bases between. Germline assignment: CDR1 SNHLY and CDR2 FYNNEI. The length of the CDR3 is 11 residues. This chain's CDR3 is CATGRSYEQYF. Written as DNA, the CDR3 is TGTGCCACCGGCCGGTCCTACGAGCAGTACTTC.

As for this clonotype: A much more abundant neighbour one base away suggests this may be a read error. This chain joins TRBV20-1 and TRBJ2-7, with TRBD2 matching 11 bases. In germline, CDR1 is DFQATT, CDR2 SNEGSKA (reference sequence). The CDR3 contains 14 residues. The CDR3 DNA follows: TGCAGTGCGCCCACTAGCGGGAGCTCCTCCGAGCAGTACTTC. Protein product: CSAPTSGSSSEQYF.

In this sample, this clonotype turned up many times. The chain joins TRBV2 to TRBJ2-3; TRBD2 aligns across 15 bases. The junction had 7 bases not matched to a gene; V was cut back by 4 bases and J by 5 bases. The CDR3 has 17 amino acids. CDR1 and CDR2 from the germline V gene are SNHLY and FYNNEI. The DNA of the CDR3 is TGTGCCAGCAGTGGGACTAGCGGGGGGGCATCTGGAGATACGCAGTATTTT. It is translated as CASSGTSGGASGDTQYF.

This clonotype came up a few times. A much bigger clone sits one base away, suggesting this may be a read error. J is TRBJ2-5 and V is TRBV11-2; D is ambiguous. This CDR3 has 15 residues. The ends were cut back, 4 bases at V and 1 base at J, with 13 bases in the middle. The germline V gene encodes CDR1 SGHAT and CDR2 FQNNGV. CDR3 bases: TGTGCCAGCAGCTCAGCCTTGGGGTCCCAAGAGACCCAGTACTTC. It yields the protein CASSSALGSQETQYF.

Points on this clonotype: Its ends do not fully match the called genes, so a read error is possible. The CDR3 spells CSATTADSYSF. The CDR3 DNA is TGCAGTGCTACGACAGCGGACTCCTACTCCTTC. This chain links TRBV20-1 with TRBJ1-2; possible D gene TRBD1, 5 bases. Germline CDR1 reads DFQATT; CDR2 reads SNEGSKA (reference sequence). The CDR3 is made up of 11 amino acids.

This chain uses TRBV25-1 with TRBJ2-1; 13 nucleotides align to TRBD2. This CDR3 has 19 residues. J lost 5 bases, V lost 3 bases, and 13 bases had no gene match. Germline CDR1 reads MGHDK; CDR2 reads SYGVNS. The chain's CDR3 is CASSDPYQTSGRSDNEQFF. The CDR3 DNA follows: TGTGCCAGCAGTGACCCTTACCAGACTAGCGGGAGGTCCGACAATGAGCAGTTCTTC.

On this clonotype itself: This may be a read error, as it is one base from a much larger clone. This chain joins TRBV20-1 and TRBJ2-1; 11 bases match TRBD2. Germline lookup yields CDR1 DFQATT and CDR2 SNEGSKA (reference sequence). CDR3 size: 13 residues. Written as DNA, the CDR3 is TGCAATGCTAGATGGACTAGCGGGAATGAGCAGTTCTTC. Amino acids: CNARWTSGNEQFF.

The chain combines TRBV29-1 with TRBJ2-5; 10 bases are shared with TRBD1. Germline trimming cut 8 bases from V and 4 bases from J; bases unmatched to any gene: 16. The CDR3 has 16 amino acids. CDR1 is SQVTM and CDR2 is ANQGSEA in the germline V gene. The CDR3 reads CSPGETGGARGETQYF. DNA for the CDR3: TGCAGCCCAGGTGAGACAGGGGGCGCCCGTGGAGAGACCCAGTACTTC.

The chain is built from TRBV20-1 and TRBJ1-5, with a tentative D call TRBD1 (5 bases). Germline CDR1 reads DFQATT; CDR2 reads SNEGSKA (reference sequence). This CDR3 has 16 amino acids. Trimming removed 0 bases from V and 3 bases from J, with 15 bases in between. CDR3 sequence (DNA): TGCAGTGCTAGAGACCTTAGTGGGGCTACCAATCAGCCCCAGCATTTT. It encodes CSARDLSGATNQPQHF.

This clonotype was seen ten or more times. CDR3 in DNA: TGTGCCAGCAGCTTAGATTTGGGGCGCGAGCAGTACTTC. Translation gives CASSLDLGREQYF. The genes are TRBV11-1 and TRBJ2-7; tentatively, D is TRBD1 (5 bases). There are 13 residues in the CDR3. The V and J ends lost 1 base and 6 bases respectively, with 10 bases between them. Per the germline V gene, CDR1 is SGHAT and CDR2 is FQDESV (reference sequence). The variable domain in full, with the rest retrieved from reference TRBV11-1 and TRBJ2-7, is EAEVAQSPRYKITEKSQAVAFWCDPISGHATLYWYRQILGQGPELLVQFQDESVVDDSQLPKDRFSAERLKGVDSTLKIQPAELGDSAMYLCASSLDLGREQYFGPGTRLTVT.

On this clonotype: With a much larger clone just one base away, this may be a read error. V usage is TRBV6-5 and J usage is TRBJ2-7; 11 bases line up with TRBD2. The CDR3 spans 16 residues. Germline V gives CDR1 MNHEY, CDR2 SVGAGI. In DNA, the CDR3 is TGTGCCAGCAGTCCCCAGGGCTTTGTCGCTAGCGGGAGGCCACCGTTC. Amino acids: CASSPQGFVASGRPPF.

A note on this clonotype: This CDR3 is missing its conserved last phenylalanine or tryptophan, likely due to a read error. The CDR3 coding sequence is TGTGCCAGCAGCTTGCGACTAGCAGCTAGCACAGATACGCAGTATGTT. It encodes CASSLRLAASTDTQYV. The chain recombines TRBV5-4 with TRBJ2-3; TRBD2 aligns across 7 bases. The length of the CDR3 is 16 residues. V dropped 1 base and J dropped 0; count of bases not matched to a gene: 5. The germline gives CDR1 SGHNT, CDR2 YYREEE (reference sequence).

This clonotype was seen ten or more times. The chain couples TRBV7-2 to TRBJ2-2, with D unclear. This CDR3 has 14 amino acids. Germline CDR1 reads SGHTA; CDR2 reads FQGNSA. Trimming left V 5 bases short and J 0 bases short, with 7 bases between. CDR3 in amino acids: CASSLDPNTGELFF. CDR3 bases: TGTGCCAGCAGCCTCGACCCGAACACCGGGGAGCTGTTTTTT.

V usage is TRBV30 and J usage is TRBJ2-6; D is uncertain. The CDR3 runs 16 residues. Germline CDR1 reads GTSNPN; CDR2 reads SVGIG (reference sequence). V was trimmed by 0 bases and J by 0 bases, leaving 9 bases between them. CDR3 in amino acids: CAWSVRHGSGANVLTF. Written as DNA, the CDR3 is TGTGCCTGGAGTGTACGGCACGGCTCTGGGGCCAACGTCCTGACTTTC.

The chain couples TRBV6-1 to TRBJ2-3, with D uncertain. Germline V gene lookup returns CDR1 MNHNS and CDR2 SASEGT. V lost 6 bases, J lost 1 base, and 8 bases lay in between. The CDR3 is made up of 13 amino acids. DNA for the CDR3: TGTGCCAGCAGCCCAACTCGCACAGATACGCAGTATTTT. It codes for CASSPTRTDTQYF.

In this sample, this clonotype turned up many times. The chain is built from TRBV2 and TRBJ2-2; 11 positions match TRBD2. Trimming took 6 bases from V and 4 from J; bases not matched to a gene: 4. Germline assignment: CDR1 SNHLY and CDR2 FYNNEI. This CDR3 is 15 amino acids long. The CDR3 bases are TGTGCCAGCAGAAGGACTAGCGGGTCCACCGGGGAGCTGTTTTTT. This sequence encodes CASRRTSGSTGELFF.

CDR3 amino acids: CASTRSGGVDETQYF. CDR3 sequence (DNA): TGCGCCAGCACGAGATCGGGGGGTGTAGACGAGACCCAGTACTTC. The chain combines TRBV5-1 with TRBJ2-5; 7 bases match TRBD2. With V trimmed by 6 bases and J by 5 bases, 13 bases remained unmatched. Germline V lookup: CDR1 SGHRS, CDR2 YFSETQ. The CDR3 runs to 15 residues. The variable domain in full, with the rest retrieved from reference TRBV5-1 and TRBJ2-5, is KAGVTQTPRYLIKTRGQQVTLSCSPISGHRSVSWYQQTPGQGLQFLFEYFSETQRNKGNFPGRFSGRQFSNSRSEMNVSTLELGDSALYLCASTRSGGVDETQYFGPGTRLLVL.

This clonotype was seen many times. This rearrangement joins TRBV20-1 to TRBJ1-5; no firm D call. Deletions cut 3 bases from V and 2 bases from J, with 11 bases between. CDR3 length equals 14 residues. Germline-derived CDR1 and CDR2 are DFQATT and SNEGSKA (reference sequence). CDR3 sequence reads: CSARLPLGNQPQHF. The CDR3 DNA is TGCAGTGCTAGGCTTCCCTTAGGCAATCAGCCCCAGCATTTT.

This clonotype has ten or more counts. The chain combines TRBV7-3 with TRBJ2-3; weak D call: TRBD2 (5 bases). The CDR3 has 15 amino acids. From germline, CDR1 is SGHTA and CDR2 FQGTGA. Trimming removed 5 bases from V and 5 bases from J, with 17 bases in between. DNA of the CDR3: TGTGCCAGCAGCCTTATGAGAGTAGGAGGAGATACGCAGTATTTT. It specifies CASSLMRVGGDTQYF. Full variable domain (outside the CDR3, taken from reference TRBV7-3 and TRBJ2-3): GAGVSQTPSNKVTEKGKYVELRCDPISGHTALYWYRQSLGQGPEFLIYFQGTGAADDSGLPNDRFFAVRPEGSVSTLKIQRTERGDSAVYLCASSLMRVGGDTQYFGPGTRLTVL.

This clonotype was found many times. V and J are TRBV20-1 and TRBJ2-1; 9 bases fit TRBD2. The CDR3 is 12 residues long. The germline V gene encodes CDR1 DFQATT and CDR2 SNEGSKA (reference sequence). With V trimmed by 4 bases and J by 7 bases, 2 bases remained unmatched. The CDR3 coding sequence is TGCAGTGCTATAGCGGGAGTTAATGAGCAGTTCTTC. It yields the protein CSAIAGVNEQFF.

This chain uses TRBV29-1 with TRBJ2-3, with a weak D call TRBD2 (7 bases). CDR1 is SQVTM and CDR2 is ANQGSEA in the germline V gene. This CDR3 contains 14 residues. Trimming stripped 3 bases from V and 6 bases from J, with 16 bases between. CDR3 amino acids: CSVDKQGRVDTQYF. The CDR3, as DNA: TGCAGCGTTGACAAGCAGGGGAGGGTGGATACGCAGTATTTT.

This clonotype was detected ten times or more. The chain links TRBV30 to TRBJ2-7; 8 bases fit TRBD1. CDR3 length: 13 residues. With 0 bases clipped from V and 3 bases from J, the junction kept 1 base outside the gene matches. The germline CDR1 and CDR2 sequences are GTSNPN and SVGIG (reference sequence). CDR3 region: CAWSVQGDYEQYF. In DNA form, the CDR3 reads TGTGCCTGGAGTGTACAGGGGGACTACGAGCAGTACTTC.

This clonotype was counted a few times. A read error may be the cause here, since a much bigger clone is one base away. The chain links TRBV11-2 to TRBJ2-3; 8 bases match TRBD2. The CDR3 has 17 residues. With V trimmed by 4 bases and J by 3 bases, 12 bases remained unmatched. Germline-derived CDR1 and CDR2 are SGHAT and FQNNGV. The CDR3 is CASSYRSGAASTDTQYF. In DNA form, the CDR3 reads TGTGCCAGCAGCTACCGTAGCGGGGCGGCTTCGACAGATACGCAGTATTTT. The entire variable domain, with the rest obtained from reference TRBV11-2 and TRBJ2-3, is as follows: EAGVAQSPRYKIIEKRQSVAFWCNPISGHATLYWYQQILGQGPKLLIQFQNNGVVDDSQLPKDRFSAERLKGVDSTLKIQPAKLEDSAVYLCASSYRSGAASTDTQYFGPGTRLTVL.

This sequence joins TRBV12-3 or TRBV12-4 and TRBJ2-6, with 7 positions matching TRBD2. With V trimmed by 5 bases and J by 3 bases, 4 bases remained unmatched. CDR3 size: 15 residues. The CDR3 spells CASSGTNYGANVLTF. CDR3 nucleotides: TGTGCCAGCAGTGGGACTAACTATGGGGCCAACGTCCTGACTTTC.

Ten or more counts support this clonotype. The V gene is TRBV4-1, the J gene TRBJ1-4; TRBD1 is a possible D gene (5 bases). Germline CDR1 is MGHRA and CDR2 is YSYEKL. With 3 bases removed from V and 7 bases from J, the gap between germline ends came to 9 bases. The CDR3 consists of 13 residues. The CDR3 nucleotides read TGCGCCAGCAGCCATACAGGTGGTGAAAAACTGTTTTTT. The encoded protein is CASSHTGGEKLFF.

This chain uses TRBV6-6 with TRBJ1-2, with D uncertain. The V end was cut by 6 bases, the J end by 4 bases, with 12 bases between. Germline CDR1 and CDR2: MNHNY and SVGAGI (reference sequence). The CDR3 runs 13 residues. CDR3 sequence: CASSPPGFYGYTF. The CDR3 DNA is TGTGCCAGCAGCCCTCCCGGGTTCTATGGCTACACCTTC.

V usage is TRBV28 and J usage is TRBJ1-5; 9 bases map to TRBD1. This CDR3 region has 16 residues. Germline V gives CDR1 MDHEN, CDR2 SYDVKM. J gave up 3 bases and V 6 bases, and 9 bases lay outside the gene matches. The CDR3 nucleotides are TGTGCCAGCAGGCATACGGGACAGGGCGACAATCAGCCCCAGCATTTT. The encoded protein is CASRHTGQGDNQPQHF.